The next 5 T cell receptor beta chains were all read from a single sample in a study of control samples from healthy donors and cancer patients. The protocol was immunoSEQ multiplex PCR, while the TCRdb copy is restricted to in-frame clones and leaves out a portion. This table has some 110,000 clones, more than 75% appearing once. Material: blood. The receptors derive from a woman in her sixties or seventies in good health.

Notes on this clone: The junction departs from the called germline gene at one end, perhaps through a read error. Other DNA sequences in this sample translate to the same CDR3. The CDR3 coding sequence is TGCGCCAGCAGGTTGGGGGGTCTCTACGAGCAGTACTTC. It specifies CASRLGGLYEQYF. The chain combines TRBV5-1 with TRBJ2-7; the D gene is possibly TRBD2 (6 bases). The CDR3 has 13 amino acids. CDR1 and CDR2 from the germline V gene are SGHRS and YFSETQ.

This chain connects TRBV27 to TRBJ1-1; 8 nucleotides line up with TRBD1. V lost 5 bases and J lost 6; bases outside the gene matches: 2. In germline, CDR1 is MNHEY, CDR2 SMNVEV (reference sequence). The CDR3 consists of 12 residues. CDR3 nucleotide sequence: TGTGCCAGCAGTGGACAGGGCCCTGAAGCTTTCTTT. Translated: CASSGQGPEAFF.

This clone was counted once. The CDR3 is CASSSDSGRNQPQHF. Written as DNA, the CDR3 is TGTGCCAGCAGCTCCGACAGTGGGCGCAATCAGCCCCAGCATTTT. This chain links TRBV9 with TRBJ1-5, with a weak D call TRBD1 (5 bases). Germline-derived CDR1 and CDR2 are SGDLS and YYNGEE. The CDR3 sequence is 15 residues long. V shed 4 bases and J shed 2 bases, with 13 bases lying between them. The whole variable domain, filled in from reference TRBV9 and TRBJ1-5, reads DSGVTQTPKHLITATGQRVTLRCSPRSGDLSVYWYQQSLDQGLQFLIQYYNGEERAKGNILERFSAQQFPDLHSELNLSSLELGDSALYFCASSSDSGRNQPQHFGDGTRLSIL.

The chain links TRBV5-8 to TRBJ2-3, with D possibly matching TRBD1 (5 bases). Germline values: CDR1 SGHTS, CDR2 YDEGEE. Deletions cut 0 bases from V and 7 bases from J, with 15 bases between. CDR3 length equals 15 residues. CDR3 region: CASSLGQQGAYTQYF. CDR3 nucleotides: TGTGCCAGCAGCTTGGGACAGCAAGGGGCGTATACGCAGTATTTT.

DNA of the CDR3: TGTGCCACCAGTGATTTGCGGAGGGGGAGAGGCTACACCTTC. Translating gives CATSDLRRGRGYTF. The chain combines TRBV24-1 with TRBJ1-2, with a possible D match to TRBD1 (6 bases). The V gene's germline CDR1 is KGHDR and CDR2 SFDVKD. V was pared by 0 bases and J by 8 bases, with 12 bases between. This CDR3 spans 14 amino acids.